This T cell receptor (beta chain) came from a study of T cell repertoires in cytomegalovirus infection. Using its own MiXCR run on the reads, TCRdb lists one record per CDR3 protein. This repertoire shows around 740,000 distinct CDR3 sequences, under 40% found once; its top ten account for about 2.8%. The sequence derives from a human donor in good health (CMV status not recorded). Some clones in this sample may be carry-over from other donors' samples. Sample: PBMCs.

The CDR3 protein is CASSFYRGQETQYF. In nucleotides, the CDR3 is TGTGCCAGCAGTTTCTACAGGGGCCAAGAGACCCAGTACTTC. J is TRBJ2-5 and V is TRBV7-2, with TRBD1 identical over 7 bases. V shed 6 bases and J 1 base; nucleotides not matched to a gene: 5. The CDR3 runs to 14 residues. Germline V gives CDR1 SGHTA, CDR2 FQGNSA.